This T cell receptor beta chain was sequenced in a study of beta chain features in type 1 diabetes. About the research overall: Sorted cells, approximately 110 million in number, were examined across all samples.

Sorting produced populations that all topped 95% purity. The CDR3 runs 14 residues. Trimming removed 5 bases at V and 5 bases at J, with 15 bases between. The germline V gene has CDR1 MNHEY and CDR2 SMNVEV (reference sequence). Reverse transcription of all isolated RNA meant that expressed TCRB transcripts were sequenced. Here immunoSEQ multiplex PCR was the method, and the copy in TCRdb shows in-frame clones only, minus some. The data hold a few hundred thousand clones, with approximately 12% observed a single time. The sequence was obtained from a man aged 18 to 29 in good health. Sequences were obtained from naive CD4+ T cells from blood. V usage is TRBV27 and J usage is TRBJ1-2; D is uncertain. The CDR3 reads CASSPLPSRYGYTF. The CDR3 DNA reads TGTGCCAGCAGTCCCCTGCCTAGCAGATATGGCTACACCTTC.